This T cell receptor (beta chain) was identified during a study of shared clonotypes between healthy human individuals. General observations from the study: How much donors shared clonotypes was expected to be affected by sequencing depth. What naive subsets generally showed was a larger estimated richness than memory subsets showed.

Per germline, CDR1 LNHDA and CDR2 SQIVND (reference sequence). V was pared by 10 bases and J by 3 bases, with 10 bases between. CDR3 length equals 12 residues. Remarks on this clone: Its antigen remains unknown.

Sequencing was performed with immunoSEQ multiplex PCR; in TCRdb, only in-frame clones are kept and a portion is missing. The sample includes more than 550,000 clones, about 92% seen only once; the top ten take less than 40%. The chain couples TRBV19 to TRBJ2-1; unclear D gene. This sequence originates from a man aged 18 to 29 in good health. Some clones in this sample may be carry-over from other donors' samples. Specimen: memory CD8+ T cells from PBMCs. As for subset: CD45RO+ cells pooled with CCR7-negative TemRA cells. CDR3: CATSDGYNEQFF. In nucleotides, the CDR3 is TGTGCCACCTCGGACGGCTACAATGAGCAGTTCTTC.